These 5 T cell receptor beta chains were all obtained from the same sample, sequenced in a study of blood T cell repertoires in COVID-19. Profiled with immunoSEQ multiplex PCR; TCRdb holds only in-frame clones, not every one. The data show more than 85,000 clones, roughly 82% seen once. The sample taken for sequencing was peripheral blood. The receptors were sampled from a man at least 80 years old with acute or convalescent COVID-19.

This clone was found once. The gene calls are TRBV19 and TRBJ2-3, with 14 bases lining up with TRBD2. CDR3 length equals 21 residues. Per the germline V gene, CDR1 is LNHDA and CDR2 is SQIVND (reference sequence). After removal of 5 bases from V and 0 bases from J, the junction contained 16 bases not matched to a gene. For the CDR3, the DNA is TGTGCCAGTAGTGGACCGGGACTAGCGGGAGAGGGGGTACGAAGCACAGATACGCAGTATTTT. Its translation is CASSGPGLAGEGVRSTDTQYF.

The V gene is TRBV10-2, the J gene TRBJ1-1; a weak D match, TRBD1 (6 bases). The germline V gene has CDR1 WSHSY and CDR2 SAAADI. The V and J ends lost 6 bases and 5 bases respectively, with 13 bases between them. This CDR3 is built from 13 residues. CDR3 amino acids: CASSLQGRTEAFF. In DNA form, the CDR3 reads TGCGCCAGCAGCCTACAGGGACGAACTGAAGCTTTCTTT.

The chain combines TRBV6-4 with TRBJ2-3, with a weak D call TRBD1 (6 bases). The V gene's germline CDR1 is MRHNA and CDR2 SNTAGT. This CDR3 is built from 16 residues. Trimming removed 4 bases from V and 1 base from J, with 15 bases in between. For the CDR3, the DNA is TGTGCCAGCAGTGCCCAGGGGACACTCGGCACAGATACGCAGTATTTT. This gives the protein CASSAQGTLGTDTQYF.

This sequence joins TRBV29-1 and TRBJ2-2; D perhaps matches TRBD1 (6 bases). V was trimmed by 6 bases and J by 3 bases, leaving 14 bases between them. The CDR3 length is 14 residues. Germline V lookup: CDR1 SQVTM, CDR2 ANQGSEA. In DNA, the CDR3 is TGCAGCGTCGTGAGGACAGACGACACCGGGGAGCTGTTTTTT. Translating gives CSVVRTDDTGELFF.

CDR3 residues: CASRAPGQRQGYTF. The CDR3 DNA reads as TGTGCCAGCAGGGCCCCGGGACAGCGGCAAGGCTACACCTTC. The chain uses TRBV6-5 and TRBJ1-2, with 7 positions matching TRBD1. Germline CDR1 reads MNHEY; CDR2 reads SVGAGI. The CDR3 length is 14 residues. Losses at the gene ends were 6 bases for V and 8 bases for J; bases not matched to a gene: 12.